This T cell receptor beta chain was recovered during a study of cytomegalovirus exposure and HLA in healthy donors. Findings and caveats of the study: Presence/absence analyses took donor sequencing depth as roughly uniform. The authors later found TCR association rates varying by HLA locus, with DRB1 most and HLA-C fewest. Association of a missense DCLRE1C variant with TCR beta V- and J-gene trimming was reported in a later analysis. Rarity held for most TCR sequences, but there were some public TCRs that occurred in many donors.

Turning to this clone: No antigen is known for it.

V lost 4 bases to trimming and J lost 6 bases; unmatched junction nucleotides: 4. The germline gives CDR1 MNHEY, CDR2 SVGAGI. This CDR3 is built from 15 residues. Vbeta (60) and Jbeta (13) primers were used in the PCR. Measured with immunoSEQ multiplex PCR; TCRdb has only the in-frame clones, and not every one. This table holds some 150,000 clones, approximately 90% found once. Sequences were obtained from PBMCs. The TCR sequence derives from a woman aged 25 to 39 in good health and CMV-seronegative. This sequence joins TRBV6-5 and TRBJ1-6, with TRBD1 identical over 9 bases. As DNA, the CDR3 is TGTGCCAGCAGTTTTCAGACAGGGGGTAATTCACCCCTCCACTTT. Amino acid sequence: CASSFQTGGNSPLHF.